The 18 T cell receptor beta chains reported below all come from one sample, sequenced in a study of CD8 T cells in Susac syndrome. Reverse transcription used roughly 0.5 to 1 ug RNA and random hexamers. TCRdb ran MiXCR on the immunoSEQ multiplex PCR reads and lists one entry per CDR3 protein. Of 200,000 or so distinct CDR3 sequences in the sample, approximately 95% were seen once. The sample consisted of CD8+ T cells from PBMCs. These receptors all come from a human donor with Susac syndrome.

This clonotype has a single count. CDR3 bases: TGTGCCAGCAGCTTGACAGGGTGGCGGACTGAAGCTTTCTTT. It encodes CASSLTGWRTEAFF. This chain connects TRBV5-6 to TRBJ1-1, with D possibly being TRBD1 (6 bases). With 1 base removed from V and 5 bases from J, the gap between germline ends came to 12 bases. CDR1 SGHDT and CDR2 YYEEEE come from the germline V gene. The CDR3 is 14 amino acids.

This rearrangement joins TRBV6-1 to TRBJ2-1; possible D gene TRBD2, 6 bases. The CDR3 runs 15 residues. CDR1 MNHNS and CDR2 SASEGT come from the germline V gene. V dropped 5 bases and J dropped 5 bases, with 16 bases sitting between them. CDR3 DNA: TGTGCCAGCAGTCCCGGGACTTTGGTCGACAATGAGCAGTTCTTC. It is translated as CASSPGTLVDNEQFF.

The chain uses TRBV29-1 and TRBJ2-7, with D perhaps TRBD1 (5 bases). CDR1 SQVTM and CDR2 ANQGSEA come from the germline V gene. The CDR3 is made up of 13 amino acids. Trimming took 1 base from V and 3 from J, leaving 10 bases between them. The DNA of the CDR3 is TGCAGCGTTGAAGGGGGCGGAATCTACGAGCAGTACTTC. It codes for CSVEGGGIYEQYF.

The rearrangement joins TRBV4-1 to TRBJ2-1, with a weak D call TRBD1 (5 bases). The ends were cut back, 1 base at V and 6 bases at J, with 13 bases in the middle. The CDR3 totals 15 residues. Germline V lookup: CDR1 MGHRA, CDR2 YSYEKL. The DNA for the CDR3 is TGCGCCAGCAGCCAAGCATGGGGCAGCTTCAATGAGCAGTTCTTC. This gives the protein CASSQAWGSFNEQFF.

This chain links TRBV11-2 with TRBJ2-6, with 11 bases identical to TRBD1. Germline loops: CDR1 SGHAT, CDR2 FQNNGV. The CDR3 loop spans 18 amino acids. J lost 4 bases, V lost 2 bases, and 7 bases had no gene match. In DNA form, the CDR3 reads TGTGCCAGCAGCTTAAGAGGGACAGGGGGACTAGGGGCCAACGTCCTGACTTTC. Translation gives CASSLRGTGGLGANVLTF. The variable domain in full, with the rest retrieved from reference TRBV11-2 and TRBJ2-6, is EAGVAQSPRYKIIEKRQSVAFWCNPISGHATLYWYQQILGQGPKLLIQFQNNGVVDDSQLPKDRFSAERLKGVDSTLKIQPAKLEDSAVYLCASSLRGTGGLGANVLTFGAGSRLTVL.

The V and J genes are TRBV5-1 and TRBJ2-1; the match to TRBD2 covers 9 bases. Germline V lookup: CDR1 SGHRS, CDR2 YFSETQ. Trimming removed 4 bases from V and 5 bases from J; junction bases left unmatched: 16. CDR3 length: 18 residues. CDR3: CASSPTTVRGGPHNEQFF. Written as DNA, the CDR3 is TGCGCCAGCAGCCCGACCACGGTGCGGGGGGGCCCCCACAATGAGCAGTTCTTC. Variable domain in full (rest from reference TRBV5-1 and TRBJ2-1): KAGVTQTPRYLIKTRGQQVTLSCSPISGHRSVSWYQQTPGQGLQFLFEYFSETQRNKGNFPGRFSGRQFSNSRSEMNVSTLELGDSALYLCASSPTTVRGGPHNEQFFGPGTRLTVL.

This clonotype has just one count. The CDR3 DNA sequence: TGTGCCAGCAATTTGGGTGGGTACACTGAAGCTTTCTTT. This encodes CASNLGGYTEAFF. This rearrangement joins TRBV12-3 or TRBV12-4 to TRBJ1-1; the D is unclear. The CDR3 is made up of 13 amino acids. Trimming cost V 7 bases and J 3 bases, with 12 bases left between them.

This clonotype appeared a few times. The gene calls are TRBV7-8 and TRBJ2-7; 7 positions agree with TRBD2. V shed 1 base and J 4 bases; nucleotides not matched to a gene: 7. The CDR3 runs to 15 residues. Germline values: CDR1 SGHVS, CDR2 FQNEAQ. CDR3 in amino acids: CASSLGVGGKYEQYF. The CDR3 region has the DNA TGTGCCAGCAGCTTAGGAGTGGGGGGGAAGTACGAGCAGTACTTC.

The chain links TRBV4-2 to TRBJ2-7; no clear D gene. The CDR3 length is 15 residues. Germline loops: CDR1 LGHNA, CDR2 YNFKEQ. V was trimmed by 0 bases and J by 1 base, leaving 10 bases between them. The CDR3 spells CASSQDIAGSYEQYF. As DNA, the CDR3 is TGTGCCAGCAGCCAAGATATAGCAGGATCCTACGAGCAGTACTTC.

The genes are TRBV7-8 and TRBJ2-5; TRBD2 matches 10 bases. Germline V gene sequence: CDR1 SGHVS, CDR2 FQNEAQ. The CDR3 consists of 14 residues. The trim removed 4 bases at V and 2 bases at J, leaving 1 base unmatched. CDR3 sequence: CASSWTSGQETQYF. CDR3 coding DNA: TGTGCCAGCAGCTGGACTAGCGGTCAAGAGACCCAGTACTTC.

This clonotype occurred once. The chain links TRBV3-1 to TRBJ1-2; D is possibly TRBD1 (5 bases). The CDR3 totals 16 residues. Germline CDR1 LGHDT, CDR2 YNNKEL (reference sequence). Deletions cut 5 bases from V and 8 bases from J, with 24 bases between. This chain's CDR3 is CASSAQRQVRVGGYTF. CDR3 DNA sequence: TGTGCCAGCAGCGCCCAACGCCAGGTCAGGGTCGGCGGCTACACCTTC.

The chain combines TRBV12-1 with TRBJ2-7. TRBV12-1 is a known pseudogene. The CDR3 spans 12 residues. CDR3 residues: CASSLEWYEQYF. DNA of the CDR3: TGTGCCAGCAGCTTGGAGTGGTACGAGCAGTACTTC.

The chain joins TRBV9 to TRBJ1-4; no definite D call. V lost 6 bases and J 8 bases, leaving 17 bases between the germline ends. Germline V lookup: CDR1 SGDLS, CDR2 YYNGEE. CDR3 length equals 14 residues. In nucleotides, the CDR3 is TGTGCCAGCACCCCCGAGGACTCGGGGGAAAAACTGTTTTTT. It codes for CASTPEDSGEKLFF.

The rearrangement uses TRBV2 and TRBJ2-1, with a weak D call TRBD1 (6 bases). The CDR3 has 15 amino acids. V was shortened by 7 bases and J by 4 bases, with 17 bases between the two germline ends. CDR1 and CDR2 (germline): SNHLY, FYNNEI. This CDR3 reads CASTNTGHLYNEQFF. The CDR3 nucleotides read TGTGCCAGCACCAATACGGGACACCTTTACAATGAGCAGTTCTTC.

The V call is TRBV15, the J call TRBJ1-2; D is possibly TRBD1 (5 bases). CDR3 size: 14 residues. With 7 bases removed from V and 3 bases from J, the gap between germline ends came to 15 bases. Per the germline V gene, CDR1 is LNHNV and CDR2 is YYDKDF (reference sequence). The DNA of the CDR3 is TGTGCCACCACCCGGGGAGGGGAACACTATGGCTACACCTTC. It is translated as CATTRGGEHYGYTF.

The chain couples TRBV9 to TRBJ2-7; a possible D gene is TRBD2 (5 bases). Germline V gives CDR1 SGDLS, CDR2 YYNGEE. Trimming stripped 1 base from V and 5 bases from J, with 16 bases between. The CDR3 runs to 15 residues. CDR3 amino acids: CASSVTDALRDEQYF. For the CDR3, the DNA is TGTGCCAGCAGCGTAACCGACGCGCTGAGGGACGAGCAGTACTTC.

V gene TRBV28 combines with J gene TRBJ2-5; tentatively, D is TRBD2 (6 bases). CDR3 length: 13 amino acids. Trimming removed 8 bases at V and 3 bases at J, with 13 bases between. From germline, CDR1 is MDHEN and CDR2 SYDVKM. The CDR3 is CASVAGSKETQYF. The CDR3 nucleotides are TGTGCCAGCGTGGCGGGGTCAAAAGAGACCCAGTACTTC.

CDR3 nucleotide sequence: TGTGCCAGCAGCTCGACAGGGTTAGACACAGATACGCAGTATTTT. Protein: CASSSTGLDTDTQYF. This rearrangement joins TRBV7-9 to TRBJ2-3; 7 bases agree with TRBD1. CDR1 is SEHNR, CDR2 FQNEAQ, per germline (reference sequence). The CDR3 covers 15 residues. V shed 4 bases, J shed 2 bases, and the junction held 6 bases outside the gene matches.